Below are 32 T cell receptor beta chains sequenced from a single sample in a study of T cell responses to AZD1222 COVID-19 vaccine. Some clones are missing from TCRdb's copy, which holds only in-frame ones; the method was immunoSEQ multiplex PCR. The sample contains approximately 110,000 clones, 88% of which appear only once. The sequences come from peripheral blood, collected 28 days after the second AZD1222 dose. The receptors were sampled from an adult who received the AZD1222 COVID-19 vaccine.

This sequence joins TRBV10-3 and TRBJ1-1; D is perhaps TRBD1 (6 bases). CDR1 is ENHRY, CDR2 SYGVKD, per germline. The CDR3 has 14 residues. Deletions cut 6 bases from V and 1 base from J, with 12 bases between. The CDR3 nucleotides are TGTGCCATCAGGGGGGGCCGGACGAACACTGAAGCTTTCTTT. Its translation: CAIRGGRTNTEAFF.

CDR3 nucleotides: TGCAGTGCTAGTATAAGCGGGAGCTACCAAGAGACCCAGTACTTC. It specifies CSASISGSYQETQYF. This rearrangement joins TRBV20-1 to TRBJ2-5; TRBD2 matches 8 bases. Trimming cost V 3 bases and J 0 bases; bases outside gene matches: 6. This CDR3 has 15 residues. CDR1 DFQATT and CDR2 SNEGSKA come from the germline V gene (reference sequence).

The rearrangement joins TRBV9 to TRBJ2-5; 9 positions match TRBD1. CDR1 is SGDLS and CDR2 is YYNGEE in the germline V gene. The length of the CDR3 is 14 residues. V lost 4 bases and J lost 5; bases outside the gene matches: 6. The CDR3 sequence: CASSSQGAWETQYF. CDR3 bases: TGTGCCAGCAGCTCACAGGGGGCTTGGGAGACCCAGTACTTC.

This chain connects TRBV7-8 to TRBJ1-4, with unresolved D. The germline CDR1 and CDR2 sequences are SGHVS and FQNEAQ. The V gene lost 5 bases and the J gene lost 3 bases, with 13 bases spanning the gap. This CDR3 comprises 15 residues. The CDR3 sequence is CASSPVAAPNEKLFF. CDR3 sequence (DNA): TGTGCCAGCAGCCCAGTAGCAGCACCTAATGAAAAACTGTTTTTT.

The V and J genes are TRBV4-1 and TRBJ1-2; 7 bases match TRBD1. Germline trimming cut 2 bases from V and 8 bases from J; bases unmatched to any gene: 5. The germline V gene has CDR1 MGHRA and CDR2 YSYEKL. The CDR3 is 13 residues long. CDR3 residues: CASSQNDRDGYTF. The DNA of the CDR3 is TGCGCCAGCAGCCAAAATGACAGGGACGGCTACACCTTC.

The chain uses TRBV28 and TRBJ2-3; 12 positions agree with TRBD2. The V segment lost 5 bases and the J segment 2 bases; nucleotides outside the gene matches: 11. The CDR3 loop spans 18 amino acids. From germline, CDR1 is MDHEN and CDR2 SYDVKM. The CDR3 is CASSLTTPSGGATDTQYF. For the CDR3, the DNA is TGTGCCAGCAGTCTCACAACCCCTAGCGGGGGGGCCACAGATACGCAGTATTTT.

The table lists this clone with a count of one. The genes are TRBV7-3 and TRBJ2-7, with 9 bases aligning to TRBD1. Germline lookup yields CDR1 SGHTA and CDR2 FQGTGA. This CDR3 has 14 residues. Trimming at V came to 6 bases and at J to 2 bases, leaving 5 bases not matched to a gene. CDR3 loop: CASSPGQGPYEQYF. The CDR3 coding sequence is TGTGCCAGCAGTCCGGGACAGGGACCCTACGAGCAGTACTTC.

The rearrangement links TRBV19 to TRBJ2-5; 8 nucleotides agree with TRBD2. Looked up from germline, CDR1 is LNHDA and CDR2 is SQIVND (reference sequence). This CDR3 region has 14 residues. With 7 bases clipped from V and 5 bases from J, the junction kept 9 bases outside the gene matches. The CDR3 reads CASKMRGAAETQYF. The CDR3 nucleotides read TGTGCCAGTAAAATGCGGGGGGCCGCGGAGACCCAGTACTTC.

CDR3 coding DNA: TGTGCCAGCAGTCGGGCCGGGGCCCCTAATTCACCCCTCCACTTT. Translating it yields CASSRAGAPNSPLHF. The V gene is TRBV6-5, the J gene TRBJ1-6; D is perhaps TRBD1 (5 bases). CDR3 size: 15 residues. V shed 5 bases and J shed 6 bases, with 14 bases lying between them. The germline gives CDR1 MNHEY, CDR2 SVGAGI.

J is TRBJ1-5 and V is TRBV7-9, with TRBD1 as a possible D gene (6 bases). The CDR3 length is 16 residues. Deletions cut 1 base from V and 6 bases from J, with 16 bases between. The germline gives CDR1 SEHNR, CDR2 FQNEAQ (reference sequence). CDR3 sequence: CASSLGQAGSGQPQHF. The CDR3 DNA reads TGTGCCAGCAGCTTAGGACAGGCCGGGAGTGGTCAGCCCCAGCATTTT.

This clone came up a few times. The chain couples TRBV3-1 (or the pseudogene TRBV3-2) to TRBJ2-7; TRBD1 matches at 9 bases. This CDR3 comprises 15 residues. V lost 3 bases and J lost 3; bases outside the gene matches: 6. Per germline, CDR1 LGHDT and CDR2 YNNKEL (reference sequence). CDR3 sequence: CASSHHGTGNYEQYF. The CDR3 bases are TGTGCCAGCAGCCACCACGGGACAGGGAACTACGAGCAGTACTTC.

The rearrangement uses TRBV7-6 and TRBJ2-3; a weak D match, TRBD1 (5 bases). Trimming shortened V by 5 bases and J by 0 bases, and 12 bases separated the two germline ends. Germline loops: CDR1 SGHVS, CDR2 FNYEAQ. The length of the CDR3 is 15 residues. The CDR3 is CASSLLQVSTDTQYF. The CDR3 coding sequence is TGTGCCAGCAGCCTGTTACAGGTCAGCACAGATACGCAGTATTTT. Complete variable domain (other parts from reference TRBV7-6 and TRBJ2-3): GAGVSQSPRYKVTKRGQDVALRCDPISGHVSLYWYRQALGQGPEFLTYFNYEAQQDKSGLPNDRFSAERPEGSISTLTIQRTEQRDSAMYRCASSLLQVSTDTQYFGPGTRLTVL.

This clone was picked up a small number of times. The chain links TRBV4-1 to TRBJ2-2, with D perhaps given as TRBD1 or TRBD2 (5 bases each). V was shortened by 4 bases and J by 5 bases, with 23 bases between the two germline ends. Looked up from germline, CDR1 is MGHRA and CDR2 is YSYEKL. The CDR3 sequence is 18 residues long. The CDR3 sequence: CASSRELGTPGRTGELFF. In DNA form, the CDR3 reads TGCGCCAGCAGCCGGGAACTAGGGACGCCCGGTCGGACCGGGGAGCTGTTTTTT.

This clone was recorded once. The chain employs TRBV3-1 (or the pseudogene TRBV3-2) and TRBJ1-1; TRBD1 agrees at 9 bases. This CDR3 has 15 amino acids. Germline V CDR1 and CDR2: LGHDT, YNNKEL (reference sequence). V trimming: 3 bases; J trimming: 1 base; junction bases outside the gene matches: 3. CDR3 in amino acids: CASSQGQGPNTEAFF. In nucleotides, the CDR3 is TGTGCCAGCAGCCAGGGACAGGGACCGAACACTGAAGCTTTCTTT.

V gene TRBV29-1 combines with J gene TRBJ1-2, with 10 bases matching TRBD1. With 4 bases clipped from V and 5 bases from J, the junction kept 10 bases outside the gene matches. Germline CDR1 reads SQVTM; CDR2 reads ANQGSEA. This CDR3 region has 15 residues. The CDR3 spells CSVVDRGNGRYGYTF. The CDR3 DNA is TGCAGCGTTGTGGACAGGGGGAATGGTCGGTATGGCTACACCTTC. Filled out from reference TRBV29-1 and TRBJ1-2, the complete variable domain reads SAVISQKPSRDICQRGTSLTIQCQVDSQVTMMFWYRQQPGQSLTLIATANQGSEATYESGFVIDKFPISRPNLTFSTLTVSNMSPEDSSIYLCSVVDRGNGRYGYTFGSGTRLTVV.

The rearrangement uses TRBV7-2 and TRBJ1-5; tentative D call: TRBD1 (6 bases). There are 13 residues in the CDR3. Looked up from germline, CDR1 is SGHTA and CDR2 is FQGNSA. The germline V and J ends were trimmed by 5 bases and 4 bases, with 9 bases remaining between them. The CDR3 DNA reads TGTGCCAGCAGCCTAAGGGGGAATCAGCCCCAGCATTTT. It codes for CASSLRGNQPQHF.

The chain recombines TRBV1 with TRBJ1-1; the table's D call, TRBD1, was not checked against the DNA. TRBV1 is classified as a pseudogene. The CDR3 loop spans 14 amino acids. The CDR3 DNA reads TGCACCAGCAGCCAAAGGGACATGAACACTGAAGCTTTCTTT. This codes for CTSSQRDMNTEAFF.

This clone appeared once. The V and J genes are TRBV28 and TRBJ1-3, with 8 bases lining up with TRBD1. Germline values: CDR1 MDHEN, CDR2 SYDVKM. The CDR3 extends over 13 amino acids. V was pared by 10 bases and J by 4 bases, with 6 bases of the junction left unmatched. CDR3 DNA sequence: TGTGCCACCCAGGGGGCGCCAGGAAACACCATATATTTT. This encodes CATQGAPGNTIYF.

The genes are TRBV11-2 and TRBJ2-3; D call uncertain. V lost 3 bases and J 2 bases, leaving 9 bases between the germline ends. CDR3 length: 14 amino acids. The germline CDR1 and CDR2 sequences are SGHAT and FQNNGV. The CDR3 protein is CASSLSTPTDTQYF. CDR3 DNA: TGTGCCAGCAGCTTGTCGACACCCACAGATACGCAGTATTTT.

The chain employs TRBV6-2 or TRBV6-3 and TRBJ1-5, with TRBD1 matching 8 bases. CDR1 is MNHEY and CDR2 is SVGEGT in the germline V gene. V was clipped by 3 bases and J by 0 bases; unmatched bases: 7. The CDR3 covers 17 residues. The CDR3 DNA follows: TGTGCCAGCAGTTATGAGACAGGGGTTTATAGCAATCAGCCCCAGCATTTT. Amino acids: CASSYETGVYSNQPQHF.

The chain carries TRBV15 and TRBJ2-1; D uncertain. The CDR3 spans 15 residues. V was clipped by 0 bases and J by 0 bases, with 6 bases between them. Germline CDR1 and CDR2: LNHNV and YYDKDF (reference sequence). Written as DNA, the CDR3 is TGTGCCACCAGCAGAGATAAGAGCTCCTACAATGAGCAGTTCTTC. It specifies CATSRDKSSYNEQFF.

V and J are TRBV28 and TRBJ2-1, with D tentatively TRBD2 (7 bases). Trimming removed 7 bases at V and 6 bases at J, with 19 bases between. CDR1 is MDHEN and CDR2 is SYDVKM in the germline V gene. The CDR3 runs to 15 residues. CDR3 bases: TGTGCCAGCACCCTCCTCGGGGGGCAGGTCAATGAGCAGTTCTTC. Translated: CASTLLGGQVNEQFF.

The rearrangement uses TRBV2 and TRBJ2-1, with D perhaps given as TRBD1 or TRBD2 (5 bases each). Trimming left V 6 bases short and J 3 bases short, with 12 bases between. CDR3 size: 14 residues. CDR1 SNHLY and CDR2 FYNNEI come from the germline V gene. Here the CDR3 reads CASRGAGSYNEQFF. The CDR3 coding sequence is TGTGCCAGCAGGGGCGCAGGGAGCTACAATGAGCAGTTCTTC.

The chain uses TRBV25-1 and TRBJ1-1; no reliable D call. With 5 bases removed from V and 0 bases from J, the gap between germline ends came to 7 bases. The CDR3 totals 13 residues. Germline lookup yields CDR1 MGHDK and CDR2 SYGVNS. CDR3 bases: TGTGCCAGCAGTACGGTAATGAACACTGAAGCTTTCTTT. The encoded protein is CASSTVMNTEAFF. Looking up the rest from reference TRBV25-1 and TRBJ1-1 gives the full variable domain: EADIYQTPRYLVIGTGKKITLECSQTMGHDKMYWYQQDPGMELHLIHYSYGVNSTEKGDLSSESTVSRIRTEHFPLTLESARPSHTSQYLCASSTVMNTEAFFGQGTRLTVV.

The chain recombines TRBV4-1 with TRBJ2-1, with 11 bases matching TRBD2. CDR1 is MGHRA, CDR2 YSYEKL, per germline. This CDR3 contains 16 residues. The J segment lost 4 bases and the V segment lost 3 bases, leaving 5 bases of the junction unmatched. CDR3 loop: CASSQVLAGGYNEQFF. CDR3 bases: TGCGCCAGCAGCCAGGTATTAGCGGGGGGGTACAATGAGCAGTTCTTC.

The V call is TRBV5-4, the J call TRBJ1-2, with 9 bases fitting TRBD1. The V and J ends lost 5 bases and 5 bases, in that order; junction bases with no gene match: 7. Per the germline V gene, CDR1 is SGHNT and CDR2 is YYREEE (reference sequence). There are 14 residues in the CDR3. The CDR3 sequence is CASRMDRGLYGYTF. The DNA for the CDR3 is TGTGCCAGCAGAATGGACAGGGGTCTTTATGGCTACACCTTC.

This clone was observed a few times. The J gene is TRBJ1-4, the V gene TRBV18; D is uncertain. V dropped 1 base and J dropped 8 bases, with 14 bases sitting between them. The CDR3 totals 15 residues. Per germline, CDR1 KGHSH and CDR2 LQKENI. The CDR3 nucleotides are TGTGCCAGCTCACCACGTACAGCCCAAAACGAAAAACTGTTTTTT. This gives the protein CASSPRTAQNEKLFF. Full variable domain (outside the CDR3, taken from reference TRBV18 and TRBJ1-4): NAGVMQNPRHLVRRRGQEARLRCSPMKGHSHVYWYRQLPEEGLKFMVYLQKENIIDESGMPKERFSAEFPKEGPSILRIQQVVRGDSAAYFCASSPRTAQNEKLFFGSGTQLSVL.

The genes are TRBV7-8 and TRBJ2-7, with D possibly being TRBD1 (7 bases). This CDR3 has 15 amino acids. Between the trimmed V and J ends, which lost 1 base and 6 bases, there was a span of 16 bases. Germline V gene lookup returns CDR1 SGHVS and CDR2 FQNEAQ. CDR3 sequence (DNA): TGTGCCAGCAGCTTAGGGGGCCAGGGGGGAACCGAGCAGTACTTC. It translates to CASSLGGQGGTEQYF.

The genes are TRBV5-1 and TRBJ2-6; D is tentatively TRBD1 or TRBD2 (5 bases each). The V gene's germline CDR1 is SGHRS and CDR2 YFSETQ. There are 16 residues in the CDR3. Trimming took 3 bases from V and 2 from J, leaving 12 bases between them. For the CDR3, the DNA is TGCGCCAGCAGCTCGCACCTGGGGGCTGGGGCCAACGTCCTGACTTTC. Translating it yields CASSSHLGAGANVLTF.

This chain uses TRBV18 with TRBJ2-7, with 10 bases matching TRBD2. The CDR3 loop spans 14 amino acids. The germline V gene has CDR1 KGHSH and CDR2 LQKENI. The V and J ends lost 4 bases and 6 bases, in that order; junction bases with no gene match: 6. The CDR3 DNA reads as TGTGCCAGCTCACTAGGACTAGCGGAGTTCGAGCAGTACTTC. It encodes CASSLGLAEFEQYF.

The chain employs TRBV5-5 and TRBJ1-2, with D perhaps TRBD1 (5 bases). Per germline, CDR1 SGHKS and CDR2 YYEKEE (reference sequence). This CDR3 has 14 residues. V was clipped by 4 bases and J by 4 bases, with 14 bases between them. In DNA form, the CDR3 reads TGTGCCAGCAGCGGGGGGACCCCGGTCTATGGCTACACCTTC. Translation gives CASSGGTPVYGYTF.

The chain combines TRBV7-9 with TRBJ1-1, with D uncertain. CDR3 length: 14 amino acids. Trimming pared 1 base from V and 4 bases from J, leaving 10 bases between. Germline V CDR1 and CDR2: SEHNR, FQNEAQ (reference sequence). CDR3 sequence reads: CASSLGAGSTEAFF. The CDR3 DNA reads TGTGCCAGCAGCTTAGGAGCCGGGAGCACTGAAGCTTTCTTT.